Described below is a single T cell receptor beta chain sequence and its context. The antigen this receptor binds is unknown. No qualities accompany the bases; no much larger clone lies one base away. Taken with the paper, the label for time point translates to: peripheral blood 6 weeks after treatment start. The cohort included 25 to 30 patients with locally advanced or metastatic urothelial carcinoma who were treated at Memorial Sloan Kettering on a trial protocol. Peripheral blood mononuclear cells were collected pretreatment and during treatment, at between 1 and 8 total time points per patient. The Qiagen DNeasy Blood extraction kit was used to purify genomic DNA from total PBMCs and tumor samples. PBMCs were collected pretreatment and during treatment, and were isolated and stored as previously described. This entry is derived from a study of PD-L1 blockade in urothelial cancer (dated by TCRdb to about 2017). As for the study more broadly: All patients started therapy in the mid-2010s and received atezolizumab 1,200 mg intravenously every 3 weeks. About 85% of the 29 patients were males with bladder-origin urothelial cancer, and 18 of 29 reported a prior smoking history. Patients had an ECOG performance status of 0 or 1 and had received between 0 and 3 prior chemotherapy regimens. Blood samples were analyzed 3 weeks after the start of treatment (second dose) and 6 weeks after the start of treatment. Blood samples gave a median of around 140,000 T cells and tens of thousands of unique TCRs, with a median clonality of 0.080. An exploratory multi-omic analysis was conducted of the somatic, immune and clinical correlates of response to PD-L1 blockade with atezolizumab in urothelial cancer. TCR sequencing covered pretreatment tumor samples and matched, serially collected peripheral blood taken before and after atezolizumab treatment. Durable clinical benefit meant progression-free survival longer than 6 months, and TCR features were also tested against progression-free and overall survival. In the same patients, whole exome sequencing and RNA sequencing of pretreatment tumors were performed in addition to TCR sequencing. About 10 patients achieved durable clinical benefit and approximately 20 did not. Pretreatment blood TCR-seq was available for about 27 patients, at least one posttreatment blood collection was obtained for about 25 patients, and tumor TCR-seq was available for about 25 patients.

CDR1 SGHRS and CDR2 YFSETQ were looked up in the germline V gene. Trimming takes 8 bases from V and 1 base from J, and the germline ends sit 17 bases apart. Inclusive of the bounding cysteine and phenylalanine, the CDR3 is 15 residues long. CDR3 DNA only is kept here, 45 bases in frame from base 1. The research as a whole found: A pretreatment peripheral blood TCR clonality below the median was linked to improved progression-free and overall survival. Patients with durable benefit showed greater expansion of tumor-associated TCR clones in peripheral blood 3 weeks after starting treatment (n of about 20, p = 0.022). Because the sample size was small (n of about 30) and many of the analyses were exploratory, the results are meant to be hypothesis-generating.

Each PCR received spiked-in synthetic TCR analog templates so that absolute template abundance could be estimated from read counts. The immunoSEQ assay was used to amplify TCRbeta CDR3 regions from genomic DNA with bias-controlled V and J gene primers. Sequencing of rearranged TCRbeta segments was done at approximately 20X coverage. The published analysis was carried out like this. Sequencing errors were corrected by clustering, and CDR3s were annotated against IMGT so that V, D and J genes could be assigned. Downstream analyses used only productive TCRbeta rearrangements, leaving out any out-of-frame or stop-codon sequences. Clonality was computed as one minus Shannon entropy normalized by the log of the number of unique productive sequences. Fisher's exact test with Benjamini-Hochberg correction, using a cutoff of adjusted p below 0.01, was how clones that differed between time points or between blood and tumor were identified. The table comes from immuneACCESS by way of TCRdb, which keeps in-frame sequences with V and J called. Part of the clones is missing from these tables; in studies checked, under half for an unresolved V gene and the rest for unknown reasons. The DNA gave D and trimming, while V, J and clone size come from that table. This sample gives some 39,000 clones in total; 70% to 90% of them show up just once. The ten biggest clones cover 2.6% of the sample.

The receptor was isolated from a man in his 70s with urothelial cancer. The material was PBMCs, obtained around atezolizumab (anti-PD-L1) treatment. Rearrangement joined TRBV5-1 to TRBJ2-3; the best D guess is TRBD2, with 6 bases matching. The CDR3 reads CASHSVGGRTDTQYF. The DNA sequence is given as TGCGCCAGTCATTCGGTGGGGGGACGCACAGATACGCAGTATTTT.